This section outlines one T cell receptor beta chain sequence together with its context. Its antigen is undetermined. The entry originates in a study of T cell responses to AZD1222 COVID-19 vaccine. Study findings and constraints: Once two AZD1222 doses were given, Spike-specific TCR breadth and depth went up.

Clones were read by immunoSEQ multiplex PCR, and TCRdb kept only the in-frame ones, dropping some. This sample's table reports some 150,000 clones. The CDR3 loop spans 16 amino acids. Germline V CDR1 and CDR2: MRHNA, SNTAGT. Between the trimmed V and J ends, which lost 4 bases and 9 bases, there was a span of 19 bases. The chain links TRBV6-4 to TRBJ1-6, with D perhaps matching TRBD1 (6 bases). Sequencing was done on a sample of peripheral blood. The TCR comes from an adult in good health. This CDR3 reads CASSASVGGLGSPLHF. As DNA, the CDR3 is TGTGCCAGCAGTGCCTCTGTGGGGGGCCTCGGTTCACCCCTCCACTTT.